What follows are 3 T cell receptor beta chains derived from one specimen sequenced in a study of cytomegalovirus exposure and HLA in healthy donors. A multiplex PCR was run with 60 Vbeta primers and 13 Jbeta primers. The table came from immunoSEQ multiplex PCR; TCRdb's copy has only in-frame clones and leaves some out. Of approximately 150,000 clones detected, about 78% appear once; the ten largest clones hold about 12%. The sequenced sample consisted of PBMCs. All receptors derive from a woman aged 45-59 years in good health and CMV-seropositive.

This chain joins TRBV15 and TRBJ1-1; 9 bases are shared with TRBD1. CDR3 length equals 20 residues. Germline values: CDR1 LNHNV, CDR2 YYDKDF (reference sequence). Losses at the gene ends were 2 bases for V and 4 bases for J; bases not matched to a gene: 20. DNA for the CDR3: TGTGCCACCAGCAGATATAGACCGGGACAGGGACTCAAGGGTGTCACTGAAGCTTTCTTT. It codes for CATSRYRPGQGLKGVTEAFF.

The chain recombines TRBV6-1 with TRBJ1-6, with D hard to call. The CDR3 length is 11 residues. The V end lost 3 bases, the J end lost 10 bases, and 4 bases lay between the germline ends. The germline gives CDR1 MNHNS, CDR2 SASEGT. CDR3 in amino acids: CASSDVSPLHF. The DNA for the CDR3 is TGTGCCAGCAGTGATGTATCACCCCTCCACTTT.

The chain joins TRBV25-1 to TRBJ2-7, with D perhaps TRBD1 (5 bases). The V gene's germline CDR1 is MGHDK and CDR2 SYGVNS. The CDR3 runs to 13 residues. Trimming took 5 bases from V and 4 from J, leaving 12 bases between them. The CDR3 coding sequence is TGTGCCAGCAGTCAGTCCCCAGGGTACGAGCAGTACTTC. It is translated as CASSQSPGYEQYF.